One sample yielded the 29 T cell receptor beta chains listed below, sequenced in a study of OX40 agonist ivuxolimab in advanced cancers. TCRdb keeps only in-frame clones here, not all; method: immunoSEQ multiplex PCR. The sample consists of roughly 69,000 clones, about 83% of them appearing once. Material: CD4+ or CD8+ T cells sorted from blood, obtained in a trial of the OX40 agonist ivuxolimab. The receptor source for this set is an adult with an advanced solid tumor such as melanoma, head and neck, liver or kidney cancer.

This clone appeared a single time. This rearrangement joins TRBV11-2 to TRBJ2-3; D is unclear. This CDR3 comprises 11 residues. Trimming removed 1 base at V and 8 bases at J, with 4 bases between. Germline V gene data show CDR1 as SGHAT and CDR2 as FQNNGV. The CDR3 sequence: CASSLVGTQYF. The CDR3 coding sequence is TGTGCCAGCAGCTTAGTCGGTACGCAGTATTTT.

V gene TRBV6-5 combines with J gene TRBJ2-7; D remains ambiguous. Germline V CDR1 and CDR2: MNHEY, SVGAGI. Deletions cut 2 bases from V and 6 bases from J, with 14 bases between. The CDR3 length is 14 residues. This CDR3 is CASSYGSRRGEQYF. The CDR3 bases are TGTGCCAGCAGTTACGGTTCCCGGCGAGGCGAGCAGTACTTC.

Remarks on this clone: One end of the junction fails to match germline, which may point to a read error. This rearrangement joins TRBV7-2 to TRBJ1-1; unclear D gene. The CDR3 covers 13 residues. Germline V CDR1 and CDR2: SGHTA, FQGNSA. For the CDR3, the DNA is TGCGCCAGCAGCCCCCGGGAGGTCACTGAAGCTTTCTTT. Protein product: CASSPREVTEAFF.

With respect to this clone: At one end, the junction sequence differs from germline, possibly due to a read error. The chain's CDR3 is CASSRQGAVGGNVLTF. The DNA of the CDR3 is TGTGCCAGCTCCCGACAGGGGGCGGTAGGGGGCAACGTCCTGACTTTC. The V call is TRBV18, the J call TRBJ2-6; TRBD1 aligns across 10 bases. This CDR3 contains 16 residues. Germline V CDR1 and CDR2: KGHSH, LQKENI. The full variable domain, in which reference TRBV18 and TRBJ2-6 provide the parts outside the CDR3, is NAGVMQNPRHLVRRRGQEARLRCSPMKGHSHVYWYRQLPEEGLKFMVYLQKENIIDESGMPKERFSAEFPKEGPSILRIQQVVRGDSAAYFCASSRQGAVGGNVLTFGAGSRLTVL.

J is TRBJ2-7 and V is TRBV28, with 7 bases identical to TRBD2. The CDR3 has 15 residues. V trimming: 2 bases; J trimming: 2 bases; junction bases outside the gene matches: 6. CDR1 and CDR2 (germline): MDHEN, SYDVKM. CDR3: CASSLHGGGTYEQYF. CDR3 in DNA: TGTGCCAGCAGTTTACACGGCGGGGGAACCTACGAGCAGTACTTC. Using reference TRBV28 and TRBJ2-7 for the parts outside the CDR3, the full variable domain is DVKVTQSSRYLVKRTGEKVFLECVQDMDHENMFWYRQDPGLGLRLIYFSYDVKMKEKGDIPEGYSVSREKKERFSLILESASTNQTSMYLCASSLHGGGTYEQYFGPGTRLTVT.

The chain employs TRBV7-3 and TRBJ2-2; D may be TRBD1 or TRBD2 (6 bases each). This CDR3 region has 16 residues. The V and J ends lost 1 base and 5 bases respectively, with 14 bases between them. Per germline, CDR1 SGHTA and CDR2 FQGTGA. This CDR3 reads CASSLRTGRRTGELFF. The CDR3 DNA sequence: TGTGCCAGCAGCTTAAGAACAGGGAGGCGGACCGGGGAGCTGTTTTTT.

In DNA form, the CDR3 reads TGCAGCGTTGAAGATGGACGGCGGAACGGTTATGGCTACACCTTC. Encoded protein: CSVEDGRRNGYGYTF. The rearrangement joins TRBV29-1 to TRBJ1-2; D remains ambiguous. V lost 0 bases and J lost 5, with 16 bases in between. This CDR3 spans 15 amino acids. Per germline, CDR1 SQVTM and CDR2 ANQGSEA.

The gene calls are TRBV7-2 and TRBJ2-1; D possibly matches TRBD1 or TRBD2 (5 bases each). The germline V and J ends were trimmed by 6 bases and 4 bases, with 10 bases remaining between them. The CDR3 is made up of 13 amino acids. Germline V gene lookup returns CDR1 SGHTA and CDR2 FQGNSA. The CDR3 spells CASRWGLYNEQFF. The CDR3 DNA reads TGTGCCAGCAGGTGGGGGTTATACAATGAGCAGTTCTTC.

This clone was picked up a small number of times. J is TRBJ1-3 and V is TRBV4-2; TRBD1 aligns across 10 bases. CDR1 LGHNA and CDR2 YNFKEQ come from the germline V gene. This CDR3 contains 19 residues. V dropped 3 bases and J dropped 0; count of bases not matched to a gene: 11. The CDR3 protein is CASSQSSTGTGVSGNTIYF. DNA for the CDR3: TGTGCCAGCAGCCAGAGCTCAACCGGGACAGGGGTCTCTGGAAACACCATATATTTT.

This rearrangement joins TRBV7-9 to TRBJ1-1; TRBD1 is a possible D gene (6 bases). Trimming pared 5 bases from V and 0 bases from J, leaving 13 bases between. This CDR3 is 15 amino acids long. Germline V gene data show CDR1 as SEHNR and CDR2 as FQNEAQ (reference sequence). CDR3 coding DNA: TGTGCCAGCAGCCACGCGGACAGAATGAACACTGAAGCTTTCTTT. This gives the protein CASSHADRMNTEAFF.

This clone showed up just a few times. V and J are TRBV7-8 and TRBJ2-7; D is uncertain. Germline V gene data show CDR1 as SGHVS and CDR2 as FQNEAQ. The CDR3 has 13 residues. V lost 4 bases, J lost 3 bases, and 10 bases lay in between. The CDR3 region is CASSSGPGYEQYF. CDR3 nucleotides: TGTGCCAGCAGCTCCGGACCGGGCTACGAGCAGTACTTC. Drawing the rest from reference TRBV7-8 and TRBJ2-7, the complete variable domain is GAGVSQSPRYKVAKRGQDVALRCDPISGHVSLFWYQQALGQGPEFLTYFQNEAQLDKSGLPSDRFFAERPEGSVSTLKIQRTQQEDSAVYLCASSSGPGYEQYFGPGTRLTVT.

DNA of the CDR3: TGTGCCAGCAGCTTAAGAACAGCCGGGGAGCTGTTTTTT. The encoded protein is CASSLRTAGELFF. The chain has TRBV7-2 and TRBJ2-2; D call uncertain. V was cut by 2 bases and J by 6 bases, with 7 bases left in between. The germline V gene has CDR1 SGHTA and CDR2 FQGNSA. This CDR3 is built from 13 residues. Variable domain in full (rest from reference TRBV7-2 and TRBJ2-2): GAGVSQSPSNKVTEKGKDVELRCDPISGHTALYWYRQSLGQGLEFLIYFQGNSAPDKSGLPSDRFSAERTGGSVSTLTIQRTQQEDSAVYLCASSLRTAGELFFGEGSRLTVL.

CDR3 in amino acids: CASSGDPSGEQYF. CDR3 in DNA: TGTGCCAGCAGCGGGGACCCCTCGGGCGAGCAGTACTTC. V and J are TRBV9 and TRBJ2-7; perhaps D is TRBD1 or TRBD2 (5 bases each). Germline assignment: CDR1 SGDLS and CDR2 YYNGEE. The ends were cut back, 3 bases at V and 6 bases at J, with 13 bases in the middle. The CDR3 runs to 13 residues.

The V call is TRBV19, the J call TRBJ1-6, with TRBD1 matching 8 bases. Trimming at V came to 5 bases and at J to 9 bases, leaving 9 bases not matched to a gene. This CDR3 has 15 residues. Germline V lookup: CDR1 LNHDA, CDR2 SQIVND (reference sequence). CDR3 coding DNA: TGTGCCAGTAGTGACGGACAGGGAAGGGGTTCACCCCTCCACTTT. Amino acid sequence: CASSDGQGRGSPLHF.

This clone is a singleton in its sample. The rearrangement links TRBV18 to TRBJ1-1; TRBD1 matches at 8 bases. V trimming: 4 bases; J trimming: 5 bases; junction bases outside the gene matches: 6. The germline V gene has CDR1 KGHSH and CDR2 LQKENI. This CDR3 region has 14 residues. The CDR3 sequence: CASSRQGSDTEAFF. DNA for the CDR3: TGTGCCAGCTCACGACAGGGGTCGGATACTGAAGCTTTCTTT.

A single count supports this clone. The chain uses TRBV7-2 and TRBJ1-6, with 7 nucleotides matching TRBD1. The V gene's germline CDR1 is SGHTA and CDR2 FQGNSA. J was trimmed by 10 bases and V by 3 bases; bases with no gene match: 9. The CDR3 has 15 amino acids. CDR3: CASSLDQGVRSPLHF. In nucleotides, the CDR3 is TGTGCCAGCAGCTTGGACCAGGGGGTAAGGTCACCCCTCCACTTT.

The chain combines TRBV4-3 with TRBJ2-6, with TRBD1 matching 7 bases. The CDR3 consists of 19 residues. Germline values: CDR1 LGHNA, CDR2 YSLEER. Trimming at V came to 1 base and at J to 3 bases, leaving 12 bases not matched to a gene. The CDR3 reads CASSQGILGGAGGANVLTF. The CDR3, as DNA: TGCGCCAGCAGCCAAGGTATATTAGGGGGCGCAGGTGGGGCCAACGTCCTGACTTTC.

The V gene is TRBV7-9, the J gene TRBJ1-1; D unclear. Trimming took off 5 bases at V and 6 bases at J, with 16 bases between the two ends. This CDR3 has 14 residues. Germline V lookup: CDR1 SEHNR, CDR2 FQNEAQ (reference sequence). CDR3 in amino acids: CASSLDGGSAEAFF. In DNA form, the CDR3 reads TGTGCCAGCAGCCTCGATGGTGGGAGCGCTGAAGCTTTCTTT. The full variable domain, rest sourced from reference TRBV7-9 and TRBJ1-1, is DTGVSQNPRHKITKRGQNVTFRCDPISEHNRLYWYRQTLGQGPEFLTYFQNEAQLEKSRLLSDRFSAERPKGSFSTLEIQRTEQGDSAMYLCASSLDGGSAEAFFGQGTRLTVV.

This clone has a handful of counts. In DNA, the CDR3 is TGCAGTGCTAGGCTCGGAGAGACCCAGTACTTC. Encoded protein: CSARLGETQYF. V is TRBV20-1 and J is TRBJ2-5, with no clear D. The CDR3 length is 11 residues. The germline V gene encodes CDR1 DFQATT and CDR2 SNEGSKA (reference sequence). V lost 3 bases and J lost 4, with 6 bases in between.

The chain links TRBV19 to TRBJ2-2; no reliable D call. The CDR3 loop spans 13 amino acids. The germline CDR1 and CDR2 sequences are LNHDA and SQIVND (reference sequence). The ends were cut back, 6 bases at V and 4 bases at J, with 9 bases in the middle. This chain's CDR3 is CASRQVPTGELFF. Here the CDR3 DNA reads TGTGCCAGTAGGCAGGTGCCCACCGGGGAGCTGTTTTTT.

The CDR3 loop is CASLKDRTEAFF. CDR3 sequence (DNA): TGTGCCAGCCTCAAGGACCGGACTGAAGCTTTCTTT. This sequence joins TRBV2 and TRBJ1-1; D gene unclear. The CDR3 runs 12 residues. CDR1 is SNHLY, CDR2 FYNNEI, per germline. V lost 8 bases to trimming and J lost 5 bases, with 12 bases between them.

The chain joins TRBV7-2 to TRBJ2-7; tentatively, D is TRBD2 (5 bases). The CDR3 sequence is 14 residues long. V dropped 4 bases and J dropped 5 bases, with 15 bases sitting between them. In germline, CDR1 is SGHTA, CDR2 FQGNSA. The CDR3 protein is CASSSPRAPNEQYF. DNA of the CDR3: TGTGCCAGCAGCTCCCCGCGGGCGCCTAACGAGCAGTACTTC.

This clone was recorded once. The J gene is TRBJ1-1, the V gene TRBV2, with 8 bases fitting TRBD1. CDR3 length equals 14 residues. Looked up from germline, CDR1 is SNHLY and CDR2 is FYNNEI. V was pared by 6 bases and J by 0 bases, with 3 bases of the junction left unmatched. CDR3 sequence: CASSRDRMNTEAFF. CDR3 nucleotide sequence: TGTGCCAGCAGCCGGGACAGGATGAACACTGAAGCTTTCTTT.

This clone was seen a handful of times. The V call is TRBV9, the J call TRBJ2-3; the D is unclear. This CDR3 region has 14 residues. Between the trimmed V and J ends, which lost 4 bases and 6 bases, there was a span of 15 bases. The germline CDR1 and CDR2 sequences are SGDLS and YYNGEE. CDR3 residues: CASSLEHGKDTQYF. CDR3 nucleotides: TGTGCCAGCAGCCTTGAGCATGGGAAGGATACGCAGTATTTT.

The J gene is TRBJ2-7, the V gene TRBV18, with a weak D call TRBD2 (7 bases). The CDR3 is made up of 14 amino acids. V was cut by 1 base and J by 6 bases, with 13 bases left in between. CDR1 is KGHSH and CDR2 is LQKENI in the germline V gene. The CDR3 coding sequence is TGTGCCAGCTCACCACGGGGGGGGCCAGGCGAGCAGTACTTC. Translation gives CASSPRGGPGEQYF.

This rearrangement joins TRBV7-6 to TRBJ2-7; perhaps TRBD1 as D (6 bases). Deletions cut 6 bases from V and 0 bases from J, with 9 bases between. This CDR3 comprises 13 residues. Germline V gives CDR1 SGHVS, CDR2 FNYEAQ. The DNA for the CDR3 is TGTGCCAGCAGACAGGGTGGCTCCTACGAGCAGTACTTC. Translating it yields CASRQGGSYEQYF. The whole variable domain, filled in from reference TRBV7-6 and TRBJ2-7, reads GAGVSQSPRYKVTKRGQDVALRCDPISGHVSLYWYRQALGQGPEFLTYFNYEAQQDKSGLPNDRFSAERPEGSISTLTIQRTEQRDSAMYRCASRQGGSYEQYFGPGTRLTVT.

V is TRBV29-1 and J is TRBJ2-6; D gene uncertain. Trimming stripped 3 bases from V and 4 bases from J, with 7 bases between. The CDR3 spans 13 residues. Germline CDR1 is SQVTM and CDR2 is ANQGSEA. The CDR3 loop is CSVEGSGANVLTF. CDR3 coding DNA: TGCAGCGTTGAGGGGTCCGGGGCCAACGTCCTGACTTTC. The entire variable domain, with the rest obtained from reference TRBV29-1 and TRBJ2-6, is as follows: SAVISQKPSRDICQRGTSLTIQCQVDSQVTMMFWYRQQPGQSLTLIATANQGSEATYESGFVIDKFPISRPNLTFSTLTVSNMSPEDSSIYLCSVEGSGANVLTFGAGSRLTVL.

The chain links TRBV7-8 to TRBJ2-7, with a weak D call TRBD1 (6 bases). Germline V gives CDR1 SGHVS, CDR2 FQNEAQ. The CDR3 contains 15 residues. The V gene lost 2 bases and the J gene lost 2 bases, with 13 bases spanning the gap. CDR3 DNA sequence: TGTGCCAGCAGCTTAATTTGGGACACTGCCTACGAGCAGTACTTC. Amino acids: CASSLIWDTAYEQYF. The whole variable domain, filled in from reference TRBV7-8 and TRBJ2-7, reads GAGVSQSPRYKVAKRGQDVALRCDPISGHVSLFWYQQALGQGPEFLTYFQNEAQLDKSGLPSDRFFAERPEGSVSTLKIQRTQQEDSAVYLCASSLIWDTAYEQYFGPGTRLTVT.

The chain combines TRBV10-3 with TRBJ1-5, with D possibly matching TRBD1 (5 bases). The CDR3 spans 15 residues. Trimming left V 3 bases short and J 4 bases short, with 13 bases between. The germline V gene has CDR1 ENHRY and CDR2 SYGVKD. In DNA, the CDR3 is TGTGCCATCAGTGATCAAGGTGGGGGGAATCAGCCCCAGCATTTT. It translates to CAISDQGGGNQPQHF.